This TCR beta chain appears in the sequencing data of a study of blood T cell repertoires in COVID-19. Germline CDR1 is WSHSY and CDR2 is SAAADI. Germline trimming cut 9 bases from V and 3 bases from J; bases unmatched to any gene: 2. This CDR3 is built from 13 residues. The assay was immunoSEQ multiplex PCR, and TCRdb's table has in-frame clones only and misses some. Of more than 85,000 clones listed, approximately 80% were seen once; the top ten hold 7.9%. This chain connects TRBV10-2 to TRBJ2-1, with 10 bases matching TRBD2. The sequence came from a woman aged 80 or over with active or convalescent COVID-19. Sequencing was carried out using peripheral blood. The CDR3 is CASSGRSYNEQFF. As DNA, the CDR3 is TGCGCCAGTAGCGGGAGGAGCTACAATGAGCAGTTCTTC.